This entry features one T cell receptor beta chain sequence. What it binds is not known. This specimen belongs to a study of cytomegalovirus exposure and HLA in healthy donors. About the study: Inside one of the first data releases sat around 86 million unique TCRs taken from HLA-typed donors. The study, taken as a whole, reports: 150 or so TCR beta chains were listed as cytomegalovirus-associated. Certain indistinguishable V segments, among them TRBV6-2 and TRBV6-3, were excluded. An analysis was carried out at a later point. It showed that HLA-associated TCR beta chains were more clonally expanded than equally common non-associated chains.

The study ran its PCR with 60 Vbeta and 13 Jbeta primers. Clones were read by immunoSEQ multiplex PCR, and TCRdb kept only the in-frame ones, dropping some. Counted here are some 160,000 clones, about 72% occurring once; the ten biggest clones make up approximately 2%. The V segment lost 3 bases and the J segment 0 bases; nucleotides outside the gene matches: 6. Germline V gene sequence: CDR1 SGDLS, CDR2 YYNGEE. The CDR3 runs 15 residues. This TCR came from a man aged 35 to 55 in good health and CMV-seronegative. The chain joins TRBV9 to TRBJ2-7, with 7 nucleotides matching TRBD2. Source material: PBMCs. CDR3 bases: TGTGCCAGCAGCGCCGGGGGAGGGAGCTCCTACGAGCAGTACTTC. Translating it yields CASSAGGGSSYEQYF.